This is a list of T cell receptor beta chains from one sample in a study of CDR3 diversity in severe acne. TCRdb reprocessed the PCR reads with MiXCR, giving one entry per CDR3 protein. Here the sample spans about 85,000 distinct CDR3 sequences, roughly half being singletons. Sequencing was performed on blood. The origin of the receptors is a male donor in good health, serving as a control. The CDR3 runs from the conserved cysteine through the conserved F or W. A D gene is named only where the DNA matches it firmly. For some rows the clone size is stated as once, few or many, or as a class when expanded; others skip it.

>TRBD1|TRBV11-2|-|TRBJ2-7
CASSLGDRSSYEQYF
TGTGCCAGCAGCTTAGGGGACAGGAGCTCCTACGAGCAGTACTTC
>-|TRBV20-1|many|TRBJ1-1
CSARGAFF
TGCAGTGCTAGAGGAGCTTTCTTT
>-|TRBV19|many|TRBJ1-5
CASSIRRGMQPQHF
TGTGCCAGTAGTATAAGGAGGGGTATGCAGCCCCAGCATTTT
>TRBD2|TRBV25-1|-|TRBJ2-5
CASTQAGVPGETQYF
TGTGCCAGCACCCAAGCGGGAGTCCCGGGGGAGACCCAGTACTTC
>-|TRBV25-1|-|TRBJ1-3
CASQDSGSGNTIYF
TGTGCCAGCCAAGATTCCGGCTCTGGAAACACCATATATTTT
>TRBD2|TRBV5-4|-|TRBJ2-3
CASSLGLAGVTDTQYF
TGTGCCAGCAGCCTGGGACTAGCGGGAGTCACAGATACGCAGTATTTT
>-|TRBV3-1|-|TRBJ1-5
CASSQVADSNQPQHF
TGTGCCAGCAGCCAAGTGGCAGATAGCAATCAGCCCCAGCATTTT
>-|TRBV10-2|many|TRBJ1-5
CASTSAGRDQPQHF
TGCGCCAGCACTTCGGCAGGGAGGGATCAGCCCCAGCATTTT
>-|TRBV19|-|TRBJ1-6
CASSPPHSPLHF
TGTGCCAGTAGTCCCCCCCATTCACCCCTCCACTTT
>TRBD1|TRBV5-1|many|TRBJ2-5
CASTGQGGLETQYF
TGCGCCAGCACGGGACAGGGAGGGCTAGAGACCCAGTACTTC
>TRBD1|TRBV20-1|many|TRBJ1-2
CSAQQGDGYTF
TGCAGTGCACAGCAGGGGGATGGCTACACCTTC
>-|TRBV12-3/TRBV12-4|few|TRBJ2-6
CASTFLASSGANVLTF
TGTGCCAGCACCTTCCTGGCTAGCTCTGGGGCCAACGTCCTGACTTTC
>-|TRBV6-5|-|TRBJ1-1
CASSWRGGRNTEAFF
TGTGCCAGCAGTTGGAGGGGGGGGCGGAACACTGAAGCTTTCTTT
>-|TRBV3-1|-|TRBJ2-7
CASRASQTYEQYF
TGTGCCAGCCGCGCTAGCCAAACCTACGAGCAGTACTTC
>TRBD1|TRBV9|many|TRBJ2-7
CASSAGGSEQYF
TGTGCCAGCAGTGCAGGGGGTAGCGAGCAGTACTTC
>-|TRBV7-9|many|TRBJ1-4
CASSLTVAATNEKLFF
TGTGCCAGCAGCCTCACGGTAGCGGCAACTAATGAAAAACTGTTTTTT
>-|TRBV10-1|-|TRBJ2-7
CASSRQSGEQYF
TGCGCCAGCAGCCGACAGAGTGGTGAGCAGTACTTC
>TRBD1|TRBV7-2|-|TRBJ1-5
CASSLTERTGYQPQHF
TGTGCCAGCAGCCTAACAGAGAGGACAGGGTATCAGCCCCAGCATTTT
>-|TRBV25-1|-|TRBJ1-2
CASSLQGRANYGYTF
TGTGCCAGCAGTTTACAGGGTCGGGCTAACTATGGCTACACCTTC
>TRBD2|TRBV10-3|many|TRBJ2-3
CAIRPSGGADTQYF
TGTGCCATTCGTCCTAGCGGGGGGGCAGATACGCAGTATTTT
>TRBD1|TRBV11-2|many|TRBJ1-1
CASSQGAAFF
TGTGCCAGCAGCCAGGGGGCAGCTTTCTTT
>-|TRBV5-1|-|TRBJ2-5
CASSLFAGREETQYF
TGCGCCAGCAGCTTGTTTGCGGGGCGGGAAGAGACCCAGTACTTC
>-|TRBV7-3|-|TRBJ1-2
CASSPNPFSGQSRGGYTF
TGTGCCAGCAGCCCCAACCCCTTTTCCGGGCAATCCCGGGGGGGCTACACCTTC
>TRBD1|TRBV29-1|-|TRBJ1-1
CSVYWDRSPSEAFF
TGCAGCGTATATTGGGACAGGTCCCCCTCTGAGGCTTTCTTT
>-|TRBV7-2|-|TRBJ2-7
CASSSWGEDEQCF
TGTGCCAGCAGCTCTTGGGGGGAGGACGAGCAGTGCTTC
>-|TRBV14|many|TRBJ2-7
CASSQQGPGSYEQYF
TGTGCCAGCAGCCAACAGGGCCCTGGTTCCTACGAGCAGTACTTC